A selection of T cell receptor beta chains follows, all from one sample in a study of T cell changes during pregnancy in multiple sclerosis. Measured with immunoSEQ multiplex PCR; TCRdb has only the in-frame clones, and not every one. The data contain under 100,000 clones, around 93% of them singletons. The source was peripheral blood, collected in the third trimester of pregnancy. Receptor source: a female donor with multiple sclerosis, enrolled in a pregnancy study. CDR3s include the opening cysteine and the closing phenylalanine or tryptophan. D genes are given only for firm matches. Clone sizes are given selectively: once, few, many, or a class where the clone is expanded.

cdr3_nt: TGTGCCAGCAGCCAAGGGGGGATGTCCAGCGGGGGGGCTGATGAGCAGTTCTTC; cdr3_aa: CASSQGGMSSGGADEQFF; clone_size: few; d_call: TRBD2; j_call: TRBJ2-1; v_call: TRBV4-2
cdr3_nt: TGTGCCAGCAGTATTCCCGCGGCAGATACGCAGTATTTT; cdr3_aa: CASSIPAADTQYF; clone_size: many; d_call: .; j_call: TRBJ2-3; v_call: TRBV28
cdr3_nt: TGTGCCAGCAGAGTCTATGACGAGCAGTACTTC; cdr3_aa: CASRVYDEQYF; clone_size: .; d_call: .; j_call: TRBJ2-7; v_call: TRBV2
cdr3_nt: TGCGCCAGCAGCTTTAGGCCAGGGAGCACAGATACGCAGTATTTT; cdr3_aa: CASSFRPGSTDTQYF; clone_size: .; d_call: .; j_call: TRBJ2-3; v_call: TRBV5-1
cdr3_nt: TGTGCCAGCAGCCAAAGGACAGGGCTAAAGGGCTACACCTTC; cdr3_aa: CASSQRTGLKGYTF; clone_size: .; d_call: TRBD1; j_call: TRBJ1-2; v_call: TRBV7-9
cdr3_nt: TGTGCCAGCAGTACACAGGGCCCAGTGAACACTGAAGCTTTCTTT; cdr3_aa: CASSTQGPVNTEAFF; clone_size: .; d_call: .; j_call: TRBJ1-1; v_call: TRBV25-1
cdr3_nt: TGTGCCTGTCAGACAGGGAATGAAAAACTGTTTTTT; cdr3_aa: CACQTGNEKLFF; clone_size: .; d_call: TRBD1; j_call: TRBJ1-4; v_call: TRBV30
cdr3_nt: TGTGCCAGCGAGGGATATCCTCTAATGAACACTGAAGCTTTCTTT; cdr3_aa: CASEGYPLMNTEAFF; clone_size: .; d_call: .; j_call: TRBJ1-1; v_call: TRBV6-1
cdr3_nt: TGTGCCAGTAGTAGCCTAGCGGGGCGGGAGACCCAGTACTTC; cdr3_aa: CASSSLAGRETQYF; clone_size: .; d_call: TRBD2; j_call: TRBJ2-5; v_call: TRBV19
cdr3_nt: TGTGCCAGCTCACCCGCAGGGTCATACGAGCAGTACTTC; cdr3_aa: CASSPAGSYEQYF; clone_size: .; d_call: .; j_call: TRBJ2-7; v_call: TRBV18
cdr3_nt: TGTGCCAGCAGCGGGCGGGACTATAGATACAATGAGCAGTTCTTC; cdr3_aa: CASSGRDYRYNEQFF; clone_size: once; d_call: TRBD2; j_call: TRBJ2-1; v_call: TRBV9
cdr3_nt: TGTGCCAGCAGCTTAGCGGGAGGTGAGCAGTTCTTC; cdr3_aa: CASSLAGGEQFF; clone_size: .; d_call: .; j_call: TRBJ2-1; v_call: TRBV7-8
cdr3_nt: TGCTCAAGGGGCCATCAGCCCCAGCATTTT; cdr3_aa: CSRGHQPQHF; clone_size: .; d_call: .; j_call: TRBJ1-5; v_call: TRBV10-2
cdr3_nt: TGTGCCAGCAGTGGTACAGGGGCCACTAATGAAAAACTGTTTTTT; cdr3_aa: CASSGTGATNEKLFF; clone_size: .; d_call: TRBD1; j_call: TRBJ1-4; v_call: TRBV6-1
cdr3_nt: TGTGCCACCAGCAGAGTCCAGGGTATCGATGAGCAGTTCTTC; cdr3_aa: CATSRVQGIDEQFF; clone_size: .; d_call: .; j_call: TRBJ2-1; v_call: TRBV15
cdr3_nt: TGTGCCACCAGCAGTTGGGACAGGCTCACCGGGGAGCTGTTTTTT; cdr3_aa: CATSSWDRLTGELFF; clone_size: .; d_call: TRBD1; j_call: TRBJ2-2; v_call: TRBV15
cdr3_nt: TGTGCCAGTAAACGGACAGGGGAGTCTGGGGCCAACGTCCTGACTTTC; cdr3_aa: CASKRTGESGANVLTF; clone_size: .; d_call: TRBD1; j_call: TRBJ2-6; v_call: TRBV19
cdr3_nt: TGCGCCAGCAGCCCTTCACCGGGACAGGGGTGGGGTTACGAGCAGTACTTC; cdr3_aa: CASSPSPGQGWGYEQYF; clone_size: once; d_call: TRBD1; j_call: TRBJ2-7; v_call: TRBV4-1
cdr3_nt: TGTGCCAGCAGCTTATCGGTGGACACTGAAGCTTTCTTT; cdr3_aa: CASSLSVDTEAFF; clone_size: .; d_call: .; j_call: TRBJ1-1; v_call: TRBV7-9
cdr3_nt: TGTGCCAGCAGCCAAGATGGCCTAGCCCTATCCTACGAGCAGTACTTC; cdr3_aa: CASSQDGLALSYEQYF; clone_size: .; d_call: .; j_call: TRBJ2-7; v_call: TRBV14
cdr3_nt: TGCGCCAGCAGCCCGGGACAGGAAAATGAAAAACTGTTTTTT; cdr3_aa: CASSPGQENEKLFF; clone_size: .; d_call: TRBD1; j_call: TRBJ1-4; v_call: TRBV5-1
cdr3_nt: TGTGCCAGCAGCTTATCGGTTAACAATGAGCAGTTCTTC; cdr3_aa: CASSLSVNNEQFF; clone_size: .; d_call: .; j_call: TRBJ2-1; v_call: TRBV11-2
cdr3_nt: TGTGCCAGCAGCTTAGCCTCCGAGCAGTACTTC; cdr3_aa: CASSLASEQYF; clone_size: .; d_call: .; j_call: TRBJ2-7; v_call: TRBV11-2
cdr3_nt: TGTGCCACCCACAGGGGGTTGAACACCGGGGAGCTGTTTTTT; cdr3_aa: CATHRGLNTGELFF; clone_size: .; d_call: TRBD1; j_call: TRBJ2-2; v_call: TRBV5-6
cdr3_nt: TGTGCCAGCAGTGGGACAGCCTACGAGCAGTACTTC; cdr3_aa: CASSGTAYEQYF; clone_size: .; d_call: TRBD1; j_call: TRBJ2-7; v_call: TRBV5-6
cdr3_nt: TGTGCCAGCAGCTTGGGACTAGGCTACGAGCAGTACTTC; cdr3_aa: CASSLGLGYEQYF; clone_size: .; d_call: .; j_call: TRBJ2-7; v_call: TRBV5-6
cdr3_nt: TGTGCCAGCAAGCCTAAACAGGGTTCTCAGCCCCAGCATTTT; cdr3_aa: CASKPKQGSQPQHF; clone_size: .; d_call: .; j_call: TRBJ1-5; v_call: TRBV27
cdr3_nt: TGCAGTGCTAGACCCTTCGAGGAAGCTTTCTTT; cdr3_aa: CSARPFEEAFF; clone_size: .; d_call: .; j_call: TRBJ1-1; v_call: TRBV20-1
cdr3_nt: TGTGCCATCGGGGTGAACAATCAGCCCCAGCATTTT; cdr3_aa: CAIGVNNQPQHF; clone_size: .; d_call: .; j_call: TRBJ1-5; v_call: TRBV7-9
cdr3_nt: TGTGCCAGCAGCCCCCCAGGGGTTGATGGCTACACCTTC; cdr3_aa: CASSPPGVDGYTF; clone_size: .; d_call: .; j_call: TRBJ1-2; v_call: TRBV5-4
cdr3_nt: TGTGCCAGCAGCCCAGGCGGGGGCTCGAGTGAAAAACTGTTTTTT; cdr3_aa: CASSPGGGSSEKLFF; clone_size: .; d_call: .; j_call: TRBJ1-4; v_call: TRBV9
cdr3_nt: TGTGCCAGCACTTACCGGGACAGGGGGCTAATCGGGGAGCTGTTTTTT; cdr3_aa: CASTYRDRGLIGELFF; clone_size: .; d_call: TRBD1; j_call: TRBJ2-2; v_call: TRBV2
cdr3_nt: TGTGCCAGTATGAACAGGCCGACCTATAATTCACCCCTCCACTTT; cdr3_aa: CASMNRPTYNSPLHF; clone_size: .; d_call: .; j_call: TRBJ1-6; v_call: TRBV19
cdr3_nt: TGTGCCAGCAGCTTGTCAGGCAGGTCGTTTGGAACTGAAGCTTTCTTT; cdr3_aa: CASSLSGRSFGTEAFF; clone_size: .; d_call: .; j_call: TRBJ1-1; v_call: TRBV5-5
cdr3_nt: TGTGCCAGCAGCAAGGAACCGGGGGGTCAGCCCCAGCATTTT; cdr3_aa: CASSKEPGGQPQHF; clone_size: .; d_call: .; j_call: TRBJ1-5; v_call: TRBV9
cdr3_nt: TGTGCCAGCGGCCGGGTCCCCCAGCCCCAGCATTTT; cdr3_aa: CASGRVPQPQHF; clone_size: .; d_call: .; j_call: TRBJ1-5; v_call: TRBV2